The rows below give T cell receptor beta chains drawn from one sample of a study of beta chain features in type 1 diabetes. Clones were sequenced by immunoSEQ multiplex PCR, and TCRdb holds only the in-frame ones, with some missing. Counted here are about 170,000 clones, roughly 8% occurring once; the ten biggest clones make up 0.5%. Sequences were obtained from central memory CD4+ T cells from blood. Every receptor here comes from a man between 18 and 35 years old with type 1 diabetes. Each CDR3 is given with its conserved first and last residue. D genes are given only for firm matches. Some rows mark clone size as missing; the rest say once, few, many or name a class of expanded clone.

cdr3_length j_call d_call clone_size v_call cdr3_nt cdr3_aa
12 TRBJ1-2 . few TRBV5-6 TGTGCCAGCAGCCAGGGTCCCTATGGCTACACCTTC CASSQGPYGYTF
14 TRBJ1-2 TRBD1 . TRBV5-6 TGTGCCAGCAGCTGGGACAGGGCCTACTATGGCTACACCTTC CASSWDRAYYGYTF
16 TRBJ2-1 . few TRBV7-8 TGTGCCAGCAGCGCTGGGCGGAGGGCGGAGGACAATGAGCAGTTCTTC CASSAGRRAEDNEQFF
15 TRBJ2-1 TRBD1 few TRBV28 TGTGCCAGCAGCCGGGGGGGACAGGGGGCGAATGAGCAGTTCTTC CASSRGGQGANEQFF
14 TRBJ2-7 . . TRBV28 TGTGCCAGCAGTTTGACAGGGACTTTCTACGAGCAGTACTTC CASSLTGTFYEQYF
14 TRBJ2-5 . . TRBV5-1 TGCGCCAGCAGCCCGGTAGCCATCGGAGAGACCCAGTACTTC CASSPVAIGETQYF
11 TRBJ2-7 . few TRBV18 TGTGCCAGCTCATCTCGTCTCGAGCAGTACTTC CASSSRLEQYF
17 TRBJ2-3 TRBD2 . TRBV15 TGTGCCACCAGCCATTTTTTAAGCGGGAGGTCTCAAGATACGCAGTATTTT CATSHFLSGRSQDTQYF
15 TRBJ2-5 . many TRBV5-6 TGTGCCAGCAGCTCGATGGGGCAGGGAGGAGAGACCCAGTACTTC CASSSMGQGGETQYF
13 TRBJ2-5 . few TRBV15 TGTGCCACCAGCAGAGAATCGTCGGAGACCCAGTACTTC CATSRESSETQYF
17 TRBJ2-1 TRBD2 few TRBV30 TGTGCCTGTCCCGCACGGACTAGCGGGGGGGCCTCGAATGAGCAGTTCTTC CACPARTSGGASNEQFF
14 TRBJ2-3 . . TRBV10-3 TGTGCCATCAGTCCGGGTTTACGCACAGATACGCAGTATTTT CAISPGLRTDTQYF
13 TRBJ2-5 . . TRBV2 TGTGCCAGCAGTGCCCTACAGGTTCGGACCCAGTACTTC CASSALQVRTQYF
13 TRBJ2-5 . . TRBV30 TGTGCCTGGGCTTCGGGATCTAAAGAGACCCAGTACTTC CAWASGSKETQYF
14 TRBJ2-3 . many TRBV9 TGTGCCAGCAGCTCACCCGGGTCCACCTTGACGCAGTATTTT CASSSPGSTLTQYF
13 TRBJ1-2 . . TRBV5-4 TGTGCCAGCAGCCTAGACGGCCACTATGGCTACACCTTC CASSLDGHYGYTF
17 TRBJ2-3 TRBD1 . TRBV18 TGTGCCAGCTCACCTTCCTACGGGGGACAGGGGGCAGATACGCAGTATTTT CASSPSYGGQGADTQYF
16 TRBJ1-1 TRBD1 . TRBV19 TGTGCCAGTACGTCCCAGAGGACAGGACTGAACACTGAAGCTTTCTTT CASTSQRTGLNTEAFF
16 TRBJ1-2 TRBD1 . TRBV27 TGTGCCAGCAGTTTAAACACCCGACAGGGGTGGTATGGCTACACCTTC CASSLNTRQGWYGYTF
13 TRBJ2-7 . few TRBV18 TGTGCCAGCTCTACAGGGCTTACCTACGAGCAGTACTTC CASSTGLTYEQYF
13 TRBJ2-7 . . TRBV12-5 TGTGCTAGTGGTTCGGCCCCTAGTAGCCCGCAGTACTTC CASGSAPSSPQYF
16 TRBJ1-4 TRBD1 . TRBV5-1 TGCGCCAGCAGCCAAGGACAGGTTGCGGCTAATGAAAAACTGTTTTTT CASSQGQVAANEKLFF